The clone carrying this T cell receptor (beta chain) was seen ten or more times. TCRdb re-called the 5' RACE reads through MiXCR, storing one row per CDR3 protein. Among 30,000 or so distinct CDR3 sequences listed, about 4.6% were seen once. Germline lookup yields CDR1 MGHRA and CDR2 YSYEKL. The germline V and J ends were trimmed by 7 bases and 1 base, with 10 bases remaining between them. This CDR3 region has 13 residues. The data originate from a study of early T cells in non-severe SARS-CoV-2 infection. The V and J genes are TRBV4-1 and TRBJ1-1; no firm D call. Sample: whole blood. The TCR originated in an adult who was a healthcare worker with PCR-confirmed SARS-CoV-2 infection or an uninfected control (not recorded which). DNA for the CDR3: TGCGCCAGCACCACGAATGAGAACACTGAAGCTTTCTTT. Its translation: CASTTNENTEAFF.